Listed here are 24 T cell receptor beta chains from one sample, sequenced in a study of read filtering for tumor transcriptome and immune sequencing (dated by TCRdb to the early 2020s). For sequencing, an Illumina HiSeq 4000 was employed. TCR libraries were built from approximately 400 ng RNA with the Immunoverse kit, using molecular barcoded adaptors covering alpha/delta and beta/gamma chains. TCRdb reran the public reads through fastp at Q25 and MiXCR, keeping productive beta chains. When rows share a CDR3 protein, they turn into one entry using the most common DNA and genes. In all, the sample holds roughly 49,000 distinct CDR3 sequences, and 15% to 20% of those were seen once. The ten largest clones add up to roughly 37% of the sample. Specimen: a population of CD138-negative cells sorted from bone marrow. What this sample's cell subset or site label stands for: bone marrow mononuclear cells depleted of CD138+ plasma/myeloma cells by negative magnetic selection. The source of these receptors is a donor at least 40 years old with multiple myeloma.

The sample holds many counts of this clonotype. This rearrangement joins TRBV5-4 to TRBJ2-3; possible D gene TRBD2, 6 bases. Germline V gives CDR1 SGHNT, CDR2 YYREEE (reference sequence). V was clipped by 5 bases and J by 4 bases, with 17 bases between them. This CDR3 region has 15 residues. CDR3 region: CASSPPPGVSDTQYF. The DNA of the CDR3 is TGTGCCAGCAGTCCCCCTCCGGGGGTGTCAGATACGCAGTATTTT.

The chain joins TRBV5-1 to TRBJ2-3; no clear D gene. CDR3 length equals 13 residues. Per germline, CDR1 SGHRS and CDR2 YFSETQ. V gave up 4 bases and J gave up 3 bases, with 9 bases separating them. The CDR3 region has the DNA TGCGCCAGCAGCATGGAAGTGACAGATACGCAGTATTTT. It specifies CASSMEVTDTQYF.

CDR3 coding DNA: TGTGCCAGCAGTGAACCGGAGCGGACAGTCGGGGTTGAGACCCAGTACTTC. Translated: CASSEPERTVGVETQYF. The gene calls are TRBV25-1 and TRBJ2-5; perhaps TRBD1 as D (6 bases). Germline assignment: CDR1 MGHDK and CDR2 SYGVNS. Trimming took off 2 bases at V and 5 bases at J, with 21 bases between the two ends. This CDR3 is 17 amino acids long. Together with reference TRBV25-1 and TRBJ2-5, the CDR3 gives the full variable domain: EADIYQTPRYLVIGTGKKITLECSQTMGHDKMYWYQQDPGMELHLIHYSYGVNSTEKGDLSSESTVSRIRTEHFPLTLESARPSHTSQYLCASSEPERTVGVETQYFGPGTRLLVL.

This clonotype was recorded many times. The CDR3 spells CASGPAGYSYNEQFF. CDR3 bases: TGTGCCAGCGGACCGGCGGGATACTCCTACAATGAGCAGTTCTTC. The chain joins TRBV6-2 or TRBV6-3 to TRBJ2-1, with TRBD2 as a possible D gene (6 bases). The CDR3 loop spans 15 amino acids. V was shortened by 8 bases and J by 0 bases, with 14 bases between the two germline ends. Germline CDR1 is MNHEY and CDR2 is SVGEGT.

This clonotype was seen repeatedly, ten times or more. The chain couples TRBV28 to TRBJ2-1; the match to TRBD1 covers 9 bases. The V gene's germline CDR1 is MDHEN and CDR2 SYDVKM. CDR3 size: 17 residues. Trimming cost V 11 bases and J 1 base; bases outside gene matches: 15. In DNA, the CDR3 is TGTGCCGGACAACCAGGGACAGGGAAAAGGTCCTACAATGAGCAGTTCTTC. Translated: CAGQPGTGKRSYNEQFF.

This clonotype was recorded many times. This chain joins TRBV7-2 and TRBJ2-5; D remains unclear. The CDR3 runs 14 residues. The V gene's germline CDR1 is SGHTA and CDR2 FQGNSA. Deletions cut 5 bases from V and 5 bases from J, with 15 bases between. The CDR3 sequence is CASSGRSDGETQYF. DNA of the CDR3: TGTGCCAGCAGCGGTCGTTCGGATGGGGAGACCCAGTACTTC.

A remark on this clonotype: This may come from a read error, since a much larger clone is one base off. The chain combines TRBV25-1 with TRBJ2-7; no reliable D call. The germline V and J ends were trimmed by 1 base and 2 bases, with 6 bases remaining between them. From germline, CDR1 is MGHDK and CDR2 SYGVNS. The CDR3 extends over 13 amino acids. CDR3 DNA: TGTGCCAGCAGTGAATGGCAGACCTACGAGCAGTACTTC. Encoded protein: CASSEWQTYEQYF.

This clonotype was picked up a small number of times. V is TRBV3-1 and J is TRBJ1-1, with D unclear. This CDR3 spans 14 amino acids. Germline V CDR1 and CDR2: LGHDT, YNNKEL (reference sequence). Trimming removed 2 bases at V and 4 bases at J, with 11 bases between. The CDR3 is CASSQYLGGTEAFF. DNA for the CDR3: TGTGCCAGCAGCCAATACCTCGGCGGCACTGAAGCTTTCTTT.

This clonotype was seen repeatedly, ten times or more. V and J are TRBV12-3 or TRBV12-4 and TRBJ2-1; 7 nucleotides align to TRBD1. The CDR3 is made up of 15 amino acids. With V trimmed by 5 bases and J by 2 bases, 6 bases remained unmatched. CDR3 protein: CASSTDRAPYNEQFF. The CDR3 coding sequence is TGTGCCAGCAGTACTGACAGGGCGCCCTACAATGAGCAGTTCTTC.

This clonotype has at least ten counts. V gene TRBV20-1 combines with J gene TRBJ2-7; 8 nucleotides line up with TRBD2. Germline CDR1 is DFQATT and CDR2 is SNEGSKA (reference sequence). The V gene end was trimmed by 2 bases and the J gene end by 3 bases; junction bases not matched to a gene: 3. CDR3 size: 13 residues. Here the CDR3 DNA reads TGCAGTGCTAGAAGCGGGAGTTACTACGAGCAGTACTTC. This translates into CSARSGSYYEQYF.

This clonotype occurred many times. The rearrangement uses TRBV20-1 and TRBJ2-1; a weak D match, TRBD1 (6 bases). Trimming cost V 0 bases and J 8 bases, with 20 bases left between them. The CDR3 covers 16 residues. Germline V CDR1 and CDR2: DFQATT, SNEGSKA (reference sequence). The chain's CDR3 is CSARDRGRGGLDEQFF. The CDR3, as DNA: TGCAGTGCTAGAGATAGAGGCAGGGGTGGTTTGGATGAGCAGTTCTTC.

Comments on this clonotype: The conserved final phenylalanine or tryptophan is absent from the CDR3, which likely points to a read error. The CDR3 DNA reads TGTGCCAGCAGCTTGGCCCGGAACCACAATGAGCAGTTCCTC. It codes for CASSLARNHNEQFL. The chain joins TRBV11-2 to TRBJ2-1, with no clear D. This CDR3 is 14 amino acids long. Germline-derived CDR1 and CDR2 are SGHAT and FQNNGV. Trimming shortened V by 3 bases and J by 5 bases, and 11 bases separated the two germline ends.

This clonotype was picked up many times. The chain links TRBV20-1 to TRBJ2-1, with 7 bases identical to TRBD2. The V gene's germline CDR1 is DFQATT and CDR2 SNEGSKA (reference sequence). There are 13 residues in the CDR3. The V segment lost 1 base and the J segment 9 bases; nucleotides outside the gene matches: 6. CDR3 residues: CSARGAGAAEQFF. The CDR3 bases are TGCAGTGCTAGAGGGGCGGGAGCGGCTGAGCAGTTCTTC.

There are many counts of this clonotype. The rearrangement joins TRBV20-1 to TRBJ2-3, with 10 bases lining up with TRBD2. The CDR3 is made up of 14 amino acids. V trimming: 6 bases; J trimming: 11 bases; junction bases outside the gene matches: 14. The germline CDR1 and CDR2 sequences are DFQATT and SNEGSKA (reference sequence). CDR3 sequence: CSAHLAGERGGQYF. The CDR3 bases are TGCAGTGCGCATCTAGCGGGAGAACGGGGGGGGCAGTATTTT.

This clonotype was recorded many times. The chain carries TRBV28 and TRBJ2-3, with 10 bases that match TRBD2. The CDR3 is 17 amino acids. V lost 5 bases and J lost 2; bases outside the gene matches: 10. Germline V gene sequence: CDR1 MDHEN, CDR2 SYDVKM. CDR3 loop: CASSPSGLADHTDTQYF. The DNA for the CDR3 is TGTGCCAGCAGTCCGTCTGGACTAGCGGATCACACAGATACGCAGTATTTT.

By frequency in the sample, this clonotype is medium-sized. This sequence joins TRBV27 and TRBJ2-1; D gene uncertain. Trimming cost V 0 bases and J 7 bases, with 7 bases left between them. The CDR3 loop spans 13 amino acids. Germline V gives CDR1 MNHEY, CDR2 SMNVEV (reference sequence). The CDR3 loop is CASSLSRLNEQFF. In nucleotides, the CDR3 is TGTGCCAGCAGTTTATCAAGGTTGAATGAGCAGTTCTTC.

The chain is built from TRBV19 and TRBJ2-6; D is ambiguous. The germline V gene has CDR1 LNHDA and CDR2 SQIVND (reference sequence). The CDR3 has 13 residues. V was clipped by 7 bases and J by 0 bases, with 4 bases between them. The CDR3 bases are TGTGCCAGTACCTTCTCTGGGGCCAACGTCCTGACTTTC. Its translation: CASTFSGANVLTF.

Comments on this clonotype: A much bigger clone sits one base away, suggesting this may be a read error. This rearrangement joins TRBV20-1 to TRBJ2-5; D possibly corresponds to TRBD2 (5 bases). The germline V gene encodes CDR1 DFQATT and CDR2 SNEGSKA (reference sequence). The CDR3 sequence is 16 residues long. DNA for the CDR3: TGCAGAGCTAGAGCTCGCCGACTAATTAACGGCGAGACCCAGTACTTC. It encodes CRARARRLINGETQYF.

This clonotype was observed at least ten times. This chain joins TRBV19 and TRBJ2-3, with 8 nucleotides matching TRBD2. The CDR3 totals 17 residues. After removal of 3 bases from V and 3 bases from J, the junction contained 11 bases not matched to a gene. Germline V gives CDR1 LNHDA, CDR2 SQIVND (reference sequence). The CDR3 DNA is TGTGCCAGTAGTATCCAGTTCGGTAGCGGGATGACAGATACGCAGTATTTT. It codes for CASSIQFGSGMTDTQYF.

With regard to this clonotype: A much larger clone lies a single base off, so this may be a read error. The chain has TRBV11-1 and TRBJ2-7; 7 nucleotides agree with TRBD1. Germline CDR1 and CDR2: SGHAT and FQDESV (reference sequence). The CDR3 length is 16 residues. V trimming: 6 bases; J trimming: 0 bases; junction bases outside the gene matches: 11. The CDR3 region has the DNA TGTGCCAGCAGTACTCCCCCCGGGACAGTCTCCTACGAGCAGTACTTC. Residues: CASSTPPGTVSYEQYF.

A remark on this clonotype: A single base separates this from a much larger clone, so it may be a read error. The V call is TRBV6-2 or TRBV6-3, the J call TRBJ2-4; D remains ambiguous. The CDR3 runs to 14 residues. Germline V gene data show CDR1 as MNHEY and CDR2 as SVGEGT. The CDR3 DNA reads TGTGCCAGCACTGACTTTCGAGCCAAAAACACTCAGTACTTC. Protein product: CASTDFRAKNTQYF.

There are many counts of this clonotype. The chain carries TRBV6-2 or TRBV6-3 and TRBJ2-7; no reliable D call. Germline V lookup: CDR1 MNHEY, CDR2 SVGEGT. CDR3 length: 15 amino acids. V shed 0 bases and J shed 5 bases, with 14 bases lying between them. This CDR3 reads CASSYSKSNSDEQYF. In DNA, the CDR3 is TGTGCCAGCAGTTACTCGAAGTCAAACAGTGACGAGCAGTACTTC.

This clonotype was seen many times. The V and J genes are TRBV2 and TRBJ1-1; no clear D gene. The germline gives CDR1 SNHLY, CDR2 FYNNEI. V was pared by 7 bases and J by 1 base, with 13 bases between. The CDR3 is 14 amino acids. CDR3 nucleotides: TGTGCCAGCACCGGAAGACCGAGGAACACTGAAGCTTTCTTT. Encoded protein: CASTGRPRNTEAFF.

This clonotype has at least ten counts. The chain employs TRBV29-1 and TRBJ2-3, with 8 bases matching TRBD2. The CDR3 is 14 residues long. The V gene end was trimmed by 1 base and the J gene end by 0 bases; junction bases not matched to a gene: 0. Germline lookup yields CDR1 SQVTM and CDR2 ANQGSEA. CDR3 residues: CSVEGGGSTDTQYF. CDR3 coding DNA: TGCAGCGTTGAAGGCGGGGGGAGCACAGATACGCAGTATTTT.